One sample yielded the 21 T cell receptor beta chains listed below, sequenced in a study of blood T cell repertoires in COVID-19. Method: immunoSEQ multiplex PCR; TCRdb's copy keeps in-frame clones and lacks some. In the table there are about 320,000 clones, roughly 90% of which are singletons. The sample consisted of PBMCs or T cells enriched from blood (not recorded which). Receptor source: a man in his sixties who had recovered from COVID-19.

CDR3 nucleotides: TGTGCCAGCAGTCCTCTCCCGGGACAGGCTGGGGGCCTCGAGACCCAGTACTTC. The encoded protein is CASSPLPGQAGGLETQYF. This chain joins TRBV25-1 and TRBJ2-5; 8 nucleotides match TRBD1. From germline, CDR1 is MGHDK and CDR2 SYGVNS. The CDR3 consists of 18 residues. J was trimmed by 5 bases and V by 5 bases; bases with no gene match: 19.

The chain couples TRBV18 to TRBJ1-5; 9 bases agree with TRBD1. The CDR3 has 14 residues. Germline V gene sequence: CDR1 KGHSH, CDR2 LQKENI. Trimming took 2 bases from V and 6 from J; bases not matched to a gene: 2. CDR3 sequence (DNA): TGTGCCAGCTCACCAGGGACAGGGACTCAGCCCCAGCATTTT. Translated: CASSPGTGTQPQHF.

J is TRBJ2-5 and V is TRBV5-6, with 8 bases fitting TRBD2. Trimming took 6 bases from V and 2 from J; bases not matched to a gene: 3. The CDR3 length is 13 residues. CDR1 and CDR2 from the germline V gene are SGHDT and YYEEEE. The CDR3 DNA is TGTGCCAGCACCCGGGGGGGGCAAGAGACCCAGTACTTC. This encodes CASTRGGQETQYF.

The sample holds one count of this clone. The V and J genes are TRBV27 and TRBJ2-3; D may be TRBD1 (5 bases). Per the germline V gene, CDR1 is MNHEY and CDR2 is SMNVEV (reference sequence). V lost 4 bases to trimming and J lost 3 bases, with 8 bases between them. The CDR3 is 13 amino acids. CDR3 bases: TGTGCCAGCAGTTCTTCAGGGACAGATACGCAGTATTTT. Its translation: CASSSSGTDTQYF.

The CDR3 loop is CASRSGQRNYGYTF. In DNA, the CDR3 is TGTGCCAGCAGATCCGGACAGAGAAACTATGGCTACACCTTC. The gene calls are TRBV27 and TRBJ1-2; D perhaps matches TRBD1 (6 bases). Germline V CDR1 and CDR2: MNHEY, SMNVEV (reference sequence). Trimming removed 6 bases from V and 2 bases from J, with 13 bases in between. The CDR3 contains 14 residues.

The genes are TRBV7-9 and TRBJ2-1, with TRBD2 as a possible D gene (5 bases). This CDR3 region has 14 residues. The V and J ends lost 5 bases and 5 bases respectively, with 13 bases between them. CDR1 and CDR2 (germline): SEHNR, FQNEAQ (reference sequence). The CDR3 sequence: CASSRRAEHNEQFF. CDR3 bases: TGTGCCAGCAGCCGGCGGGCGGAACACAATGAGCAGTTCTTC. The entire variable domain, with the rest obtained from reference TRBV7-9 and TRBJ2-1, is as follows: DTGVSQNPRHKITKRGQNVTFRCDPISEHNRLYWYRQTLGQGPEFLTYFQNEAQLEKSRLLSDRFSAERPKGSFSTLEIQRTEQGDSAMYLCASSRRAEHNEQFFGPGTRLTVL.

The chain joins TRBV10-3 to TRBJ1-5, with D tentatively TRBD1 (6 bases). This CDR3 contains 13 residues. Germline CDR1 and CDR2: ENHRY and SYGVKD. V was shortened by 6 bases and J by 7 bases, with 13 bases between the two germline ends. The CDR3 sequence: CAISRQAEQPQHF. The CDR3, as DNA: TGTGCCATCAGCAGACAGGCGGAGCAGCCCCAGCATTTT.

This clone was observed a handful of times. CDR3 sequence: CASSFRTGGRDQPQHF. CDR3 in DNA: TGTGCCAGCAGTTTTCGGACAGGGGGCAGGGATCAGCCCCAGCATTTT. The chain has TRBV6-5 and TRBJ1-5; 11 nucleotides align to TRBD1. The V gene end was trimmed by 4 bases and the J gene end by 5 bases; junction bases not matched to a gene: 7. Germline V CDR1 and CDR2: MNHEY, SVGAGI. The CDR3 sequence is 16 residues long.

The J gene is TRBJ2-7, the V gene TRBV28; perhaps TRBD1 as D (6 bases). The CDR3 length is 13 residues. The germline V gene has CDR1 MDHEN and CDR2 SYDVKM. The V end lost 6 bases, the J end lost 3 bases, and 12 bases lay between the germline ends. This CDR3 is CASSTGPNYEQYF. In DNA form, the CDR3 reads TGTGCCAGCAGCACAGGGCCCAACTACGAGCAGTACTTC.

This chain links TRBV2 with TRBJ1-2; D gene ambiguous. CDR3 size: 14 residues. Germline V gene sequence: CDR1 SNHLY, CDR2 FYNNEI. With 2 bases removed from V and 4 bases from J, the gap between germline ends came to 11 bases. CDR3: CASSERPDTYGYTF. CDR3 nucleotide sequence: TGTGCCAGCAGTGAACGGCCAGACACCTATGGCTACACCTTC. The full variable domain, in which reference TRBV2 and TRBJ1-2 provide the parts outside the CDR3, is EPEVTQTPSHQVTQMGQEVILRCVPISNHLYFYWYRQILGQKVEFLVSFYNNEISEKSEIFDDQFSVERPDGSNFTLKIRSTKLEDSAMYFCASSERPDTYGYTFGSGTRLTVV.

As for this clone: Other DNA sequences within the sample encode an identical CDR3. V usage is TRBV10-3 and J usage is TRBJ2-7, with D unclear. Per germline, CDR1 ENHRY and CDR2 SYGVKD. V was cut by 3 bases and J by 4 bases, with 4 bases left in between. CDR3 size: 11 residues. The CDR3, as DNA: TGTGCCATCAGTGATTCTTACGAGCAGTACTTC. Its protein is CAISDSYEQYF.

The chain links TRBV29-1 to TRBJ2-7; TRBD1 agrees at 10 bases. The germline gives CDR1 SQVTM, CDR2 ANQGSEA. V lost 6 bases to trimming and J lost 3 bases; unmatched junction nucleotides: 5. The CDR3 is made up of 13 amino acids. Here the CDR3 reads CSVETGGFYEQYF. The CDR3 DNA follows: TGCAGCGTGGAGACAGGGGGCTTCTACGAGCAGTACTTC.

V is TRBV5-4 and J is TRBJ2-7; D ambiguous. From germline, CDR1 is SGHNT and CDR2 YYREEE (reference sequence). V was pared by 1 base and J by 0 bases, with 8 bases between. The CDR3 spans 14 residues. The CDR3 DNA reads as TGTGCCAGCAGCTTGCGTCTAAACTCCTACGAGCAGTACTTC. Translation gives CASSLRLNSYEQYF.

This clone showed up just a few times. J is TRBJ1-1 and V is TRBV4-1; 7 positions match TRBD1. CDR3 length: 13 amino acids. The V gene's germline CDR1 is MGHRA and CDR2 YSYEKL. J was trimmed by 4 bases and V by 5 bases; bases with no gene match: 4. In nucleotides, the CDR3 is TGCGCCAGCAGCTCGACAGGGCCCACTGAAGCTTTCTTT. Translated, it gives CASSSTGPTEAFF.

The CDR3: CAISPHSGRPYEQYF. CDR3 bases: TGTGCCATCAGTCCACATAGCGGGAGACCCTACGAGCAGTACTTC. J is TRBJ2-7 and V is TRBV10-3, with TRBD2 identical over 9 bases. Per the germline V gene, CDR1 is ENHRY and CDR2 is SYGVKD. The CDR3 is 15 amino acids. The ends lost 5 bases at V and 2 bases at J; junction bases unmatched: 7.

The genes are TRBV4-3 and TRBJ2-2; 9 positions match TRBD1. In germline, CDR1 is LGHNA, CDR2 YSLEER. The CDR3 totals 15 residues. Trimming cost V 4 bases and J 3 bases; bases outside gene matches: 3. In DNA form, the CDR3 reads TGCGCCAGCAGCCCCCGGGACAGGGACACCGGGGAGCTGTTTTTT. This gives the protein CASSPRDRDTGELFF.

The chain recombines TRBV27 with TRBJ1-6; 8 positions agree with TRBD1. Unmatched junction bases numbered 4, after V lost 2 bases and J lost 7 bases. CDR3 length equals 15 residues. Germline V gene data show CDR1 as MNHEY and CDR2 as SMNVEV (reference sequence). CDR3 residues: CASSLLGQDNSPLHF. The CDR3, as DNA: TGTGCCAGCAGTTTACTGGGACAGGACAATTCACCCCTCCACTTT.

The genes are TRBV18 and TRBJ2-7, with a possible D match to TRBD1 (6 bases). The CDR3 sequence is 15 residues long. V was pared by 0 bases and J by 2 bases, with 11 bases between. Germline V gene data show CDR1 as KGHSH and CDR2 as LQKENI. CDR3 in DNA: TGTGCCAGCTCACCACCGGTACAGGGTCCCTACGAGCAGTACTTC. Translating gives CASSPPVQGPYEQYF.

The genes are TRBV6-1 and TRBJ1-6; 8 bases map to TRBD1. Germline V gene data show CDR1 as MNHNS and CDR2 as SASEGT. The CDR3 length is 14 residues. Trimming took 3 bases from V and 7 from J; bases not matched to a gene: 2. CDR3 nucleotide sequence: TGTGCCAGCAGTGAGACAGGGGAGAATTCACCCCTCCACTTT. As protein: CASSETGENSPLHF.

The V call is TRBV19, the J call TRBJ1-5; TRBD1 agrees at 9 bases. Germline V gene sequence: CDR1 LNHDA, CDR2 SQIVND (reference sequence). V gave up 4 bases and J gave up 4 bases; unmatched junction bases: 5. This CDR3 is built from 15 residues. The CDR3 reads CASSTGQGRNQPQHF. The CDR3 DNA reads TGTGCCAGTAGTACCGGACAGGGGCGAAATCAGCCCCAGCATTTT.

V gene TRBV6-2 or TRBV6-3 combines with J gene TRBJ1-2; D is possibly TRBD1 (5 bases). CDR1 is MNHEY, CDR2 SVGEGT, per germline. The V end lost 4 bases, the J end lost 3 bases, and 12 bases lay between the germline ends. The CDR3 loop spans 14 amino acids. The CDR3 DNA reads TGTGCCAGCAGTTCCGGGGGAGGCTACTATGGCTACACCTTC. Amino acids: CASSSGGGYYGYTF.